The subject of this entry is one TCR beta chain. This clone has a count of ten or more. Its antigen is currently not known. Nothing much larger sits one base from this clone, and base qualities are not available. This specimen includes other DNA sequences encoding the same CDR3. The data originate from a study of shared clonotypes between healthy human individuals (dated by TCRdb to 2020 to 2021). Notes on the research overall: The cohort included three men and two women between 18 and 49 years of age. For each donor, CD4 naive and CD4 memory were each given three plates, CD8 naive was given two plates, and CD8 memory was given one plate. To estimate repertoire size and how much clonotypes are shared between individuals, the study performed deep sequencing of blood TCR repertoires from five healthy adults. To increase sequencing depth and limit assay-specific biases, different laboratories used diverse techniques to prepare libraries and sequence TCR repertoires. Per donor, leukapheresis produced somewhere between about 0.9 and 9.5 billion PBMCs.

The study at large found these results: Because the study included a small number of donors, the genetic and exposure-history diversity represented was limited. Pairwise subsampling led to the expectation that sequencing depth would affect the degree of clonotype sharing among donors. Higher generation probabilities were observed for clonotypes shared by all four sorted-subset donors than for non-shared clonotypes. Even with the large sequencing depth, rarefaction of the sorted-subset datasets indicated that sequencing was incomplete. Sharing across a few donors was observed for about 5% of naive CD4, over 3% of naive CD8, 2% to 2.5% of memory CD4, and roughly 0.4% of memory CD8 clonotypes. Naive subsets generally had larger estimated clonotype richness than memory subsets. Sampling was restricted to blood, and TCR repertoires in tissues likely differ from the TCR repertoires found in blood.

Using the deep immunoSEQ assay, TCR CDR3 regions were amplified from genomic DNA by multiplex PCR. Genomic DNA extracted from each cell subset was distributed evenly over all wells of several immunoSEQ 96-well plates, and each plate served as one replicate. For sorted subsets, approximately 0.2 ug of genomic DNA, equivalent to roughly 30,000 T cell genomes, went into each replicate PCR. Purified libraries were measured with a Qubit 3.0 fluorometer, size-checked on a Bioanalyzer 2100, and measured again with the KAPA Library Quantification kit. Each immunoSEQ 96-well plate was sequenced on its own single-read 150-cycle Illumina NextSeq 550 flow cell. Per the authors' processing: The immunoSEQ output contained only junctional sequences without quality scores, so filtering could not match that applied to full-length reads. To assign V/J genes and CDR3, sequences were annotated using PyIR, a Python wrapper for IgBLAST v1.9, with IMGT germline references. Reads with weak V/J assignments (E-value above 1e-6), missing CDR3, stop codons, out-of-frame junctions, or ambiguous translated residues were removed. V3J clonotypes were defined by identical inferred V gene, J gene, and CDR3 amino acid sequence. To compute the percentage overlap between repertoires, the number of shared unique clonotypes was divided by the size of the smaller repertoire. Richness of each repertoire was evaluated using RTK rarefaction, the Chao1 estimator, and Recon v2.1 estimates of unobserved clonotypes. For all TCRbeta clonotypes obtained by the gDNA method from a handful of donors, generation probabilities were computed with OLGA. TCRdb mirrors the immuneACCESS table, restricted to in-frame sequences. Some clones are absent from its copies; in checked studies, under half trace to an unresolved V gene, and the reason for the others is unknown. D and trimming come from the DNA, and the V and J calls and clone size come from that table. The sample table holds 950,000 to 1,100,000 clones, of which around 78% were seen once. Clones ranked in the top ten supply 0.61% of the sample.

The donors were healthy, HIV-negative adults with no recently reported acute infections or vaccinations. Only Caucasian adults living in Nashville, Tennessee, USA were represented among the donors. CD4+ T cells were enriched by magnetic negative selection; naive cells were then positively selected on CD45RA, and the negative fraction formed the memory subset. After blood collection by leukapheresis, PBMCs were isolated using Ficoll-Histopaque density gradient centrifugation and then cryopreserved in the vapor phase of liquid nitrogen. Analytical flow cytometry was used to check the purity and quantity of each magnetically sorted T cell population. Genomic DNA was isolated from each sorted fraction and quantified by UV absorbance on a Nanodrop 2000c. The receptor comes from a man aged 18 to 35 in good health. Some clones in this sample may be carry-over from other donors' samples. The sequenced sample was memory CD4+ T cells from PBMCs. The cell subset or site label for this specimen denotes: CD45RA-negative fraction.

In nucleotides, the sequence is TGTGCCAGCAGCTTGATTGAGACCCAGTACTTC. Translated, this gives CASSLIETQYF. The chain is assembled from TRBV7-9 and TRBJ2-5, with no reliable assignment of the D segment. CDR1 SEHNR and CDR2 FQNEAQ were looked up in the germline V gene (reference sequence). The junction shows trimming of 3 bases on V and 5 bases on J, plus 4 bases between the germline ends. Measured from the cysteine to the phenylalanine, the CDR3 is 11 residues long. The sequence is cut down to CDR3 DNA, 33 bases in frame from base 1.